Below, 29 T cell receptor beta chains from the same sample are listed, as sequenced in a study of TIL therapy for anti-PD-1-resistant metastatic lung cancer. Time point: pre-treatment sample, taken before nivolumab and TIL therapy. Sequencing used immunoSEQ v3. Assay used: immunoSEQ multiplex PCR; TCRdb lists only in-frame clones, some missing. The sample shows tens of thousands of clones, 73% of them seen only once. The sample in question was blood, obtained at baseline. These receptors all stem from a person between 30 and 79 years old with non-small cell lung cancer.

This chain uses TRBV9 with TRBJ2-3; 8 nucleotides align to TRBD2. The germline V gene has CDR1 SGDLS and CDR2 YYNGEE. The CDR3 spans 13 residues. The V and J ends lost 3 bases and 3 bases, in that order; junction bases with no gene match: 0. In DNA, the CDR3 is TGTGCCAGCAGCGCGGGGGGGACAGATACGCAGTATTTT. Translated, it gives CASSAGGTDTQYF.

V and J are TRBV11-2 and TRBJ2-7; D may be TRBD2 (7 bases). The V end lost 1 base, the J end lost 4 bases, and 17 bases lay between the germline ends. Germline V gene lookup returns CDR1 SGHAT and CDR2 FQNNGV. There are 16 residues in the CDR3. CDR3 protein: CASSLAGGQSFYEQYF. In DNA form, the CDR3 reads TGTGCCAGCAGCTTAGCGGGGGGACAAAGCTTTTACGAGCAGTACTTC.

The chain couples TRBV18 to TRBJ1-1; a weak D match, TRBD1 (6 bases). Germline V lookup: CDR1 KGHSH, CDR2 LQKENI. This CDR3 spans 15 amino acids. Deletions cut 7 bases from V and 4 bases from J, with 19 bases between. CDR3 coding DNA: TGTGCCAGCTTCAGTGGGGGGGGCGGTCGCACTGAAGCTTTCTTT. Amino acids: CASFSGGGGRTEAFF.

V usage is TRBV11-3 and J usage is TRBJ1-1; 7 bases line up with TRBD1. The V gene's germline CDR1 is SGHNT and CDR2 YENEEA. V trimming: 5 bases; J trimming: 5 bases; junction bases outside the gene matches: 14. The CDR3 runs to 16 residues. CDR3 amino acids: CASSPDRTGRRTEAFF. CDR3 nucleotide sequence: TGTGCCAGCAGCCCTGATCGGACAGGACGAAGGACTGAAGCTTTCTTT.

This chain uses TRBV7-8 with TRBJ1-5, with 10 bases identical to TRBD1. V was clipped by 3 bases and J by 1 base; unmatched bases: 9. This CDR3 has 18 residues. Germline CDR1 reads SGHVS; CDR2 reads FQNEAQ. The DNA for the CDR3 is TGTGCCAGCAGCTTTACCGGGACAGGGGTAATCAGCAATCAGCCCCAGCATTTT. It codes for CASSFTGTGVISNQPQHF.

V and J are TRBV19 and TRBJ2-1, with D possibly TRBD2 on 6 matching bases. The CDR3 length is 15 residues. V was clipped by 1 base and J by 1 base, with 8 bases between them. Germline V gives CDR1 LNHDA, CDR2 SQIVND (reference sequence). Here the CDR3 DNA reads TGTGCCAGTAGTATAGGCGGGGAGTCCTACAATGAGCAGTTCTTC. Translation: CASSIGGESYNEQFF.

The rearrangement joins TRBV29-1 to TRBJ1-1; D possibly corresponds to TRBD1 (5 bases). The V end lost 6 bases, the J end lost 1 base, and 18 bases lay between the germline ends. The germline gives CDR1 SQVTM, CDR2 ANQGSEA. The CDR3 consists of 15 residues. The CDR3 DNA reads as TGCAGCGTCGTAGGATCCACAGGTTGGAACACTGAAGCTTTCTTT. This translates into CSVVGSTGWNTEAFF.

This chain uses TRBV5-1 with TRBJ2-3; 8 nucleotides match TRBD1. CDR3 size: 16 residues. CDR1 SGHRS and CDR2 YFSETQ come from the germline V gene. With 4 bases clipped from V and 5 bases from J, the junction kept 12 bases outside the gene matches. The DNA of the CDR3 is TGCGCCAGCAGCAGGACCGGGACAGGAGGCGTAGATACGCAGTATTTT. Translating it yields CASSRTGTGGVDTQYF.

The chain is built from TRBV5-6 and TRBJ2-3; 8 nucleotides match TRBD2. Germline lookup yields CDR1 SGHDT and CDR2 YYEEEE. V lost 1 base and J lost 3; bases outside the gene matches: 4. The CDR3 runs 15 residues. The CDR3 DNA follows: TGTGCCAGCAGCTTGTTAAAGCGGGGGACAGATACGCAGTATTTT. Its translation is CASSLLKRGTDTQYF.

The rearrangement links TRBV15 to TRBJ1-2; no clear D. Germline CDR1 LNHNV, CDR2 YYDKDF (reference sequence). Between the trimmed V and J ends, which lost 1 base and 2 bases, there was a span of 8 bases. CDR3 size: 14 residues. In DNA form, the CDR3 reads TGTGCCACCAGCAGAGGAGGAGAGAACTATGGCTACACCTTC. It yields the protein CATSRGGENYGYTF.

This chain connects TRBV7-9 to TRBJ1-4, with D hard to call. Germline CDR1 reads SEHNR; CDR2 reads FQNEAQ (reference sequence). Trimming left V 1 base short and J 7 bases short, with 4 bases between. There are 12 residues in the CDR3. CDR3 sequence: CASSLGREKLFF. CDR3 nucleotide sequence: TGTGCCAGCAGCTTAGGGCGTGAAAAACTGTTTTTT.

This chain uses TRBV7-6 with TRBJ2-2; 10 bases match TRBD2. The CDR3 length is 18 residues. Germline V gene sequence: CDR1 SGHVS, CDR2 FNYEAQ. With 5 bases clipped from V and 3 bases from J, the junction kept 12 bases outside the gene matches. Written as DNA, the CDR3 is TGTGCCAGCAGCGACAATCCCCTACTAGCGGGGCACACCGGGGAGCTGTTTTTT. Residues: CASSDNPLLAGHTGELFF.

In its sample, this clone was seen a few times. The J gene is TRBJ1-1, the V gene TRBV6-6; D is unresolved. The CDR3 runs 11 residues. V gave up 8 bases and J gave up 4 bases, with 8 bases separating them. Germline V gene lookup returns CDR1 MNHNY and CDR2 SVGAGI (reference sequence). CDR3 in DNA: TGTGCCAGCGAAGGACGCACTGAAGCTTTCTTT. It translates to CASEGRTEAFF.

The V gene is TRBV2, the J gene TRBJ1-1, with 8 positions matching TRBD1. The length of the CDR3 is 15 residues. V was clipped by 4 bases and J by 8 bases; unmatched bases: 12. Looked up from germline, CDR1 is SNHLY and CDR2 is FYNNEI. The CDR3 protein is CASSGQGAALGEAFF. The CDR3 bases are TGTGCCAGCAGTGGGCAGGGGGCGGCTTTAGGGGAAGCTTTCTTT.

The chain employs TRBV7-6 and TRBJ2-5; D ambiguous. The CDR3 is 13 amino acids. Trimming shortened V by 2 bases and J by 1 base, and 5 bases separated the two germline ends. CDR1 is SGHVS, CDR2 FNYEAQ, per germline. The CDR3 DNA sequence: TGTGCCAGCAGCTTATCAGTCCAAGAGACCCAGTACTTC. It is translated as CASSLSVQETQYF.

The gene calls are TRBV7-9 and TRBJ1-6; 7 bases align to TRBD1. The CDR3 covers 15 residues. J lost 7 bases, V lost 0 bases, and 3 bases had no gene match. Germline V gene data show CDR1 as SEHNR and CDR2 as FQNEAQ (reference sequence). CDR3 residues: CASSLAGQLNSPLHF. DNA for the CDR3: TGTGCCAGCAGCTTAGCGGGACAGTTAAATTCACCCCTCCACTTT.

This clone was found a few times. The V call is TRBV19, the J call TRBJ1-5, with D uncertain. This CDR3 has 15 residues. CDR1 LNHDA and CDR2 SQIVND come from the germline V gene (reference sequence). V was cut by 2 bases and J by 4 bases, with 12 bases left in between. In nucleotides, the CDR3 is TGTGCCAGTAGTATATGGAGGATACGGAATCAGCCCCAGCATTTT. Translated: CASSIWRIRNQPQHF.

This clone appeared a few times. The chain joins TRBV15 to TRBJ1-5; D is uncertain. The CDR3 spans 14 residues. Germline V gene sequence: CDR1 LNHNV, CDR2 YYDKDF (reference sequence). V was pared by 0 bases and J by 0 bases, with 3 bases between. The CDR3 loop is CATSRDYSNQPQHF. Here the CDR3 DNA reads TGTGCCACCAGCAGAGATTATAGCAATCAGCCCCAGCATTTT.

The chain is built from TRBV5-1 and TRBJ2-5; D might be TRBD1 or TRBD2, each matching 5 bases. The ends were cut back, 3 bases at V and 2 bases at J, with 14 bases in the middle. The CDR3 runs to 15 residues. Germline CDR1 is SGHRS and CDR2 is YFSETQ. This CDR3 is CASSSRAGLQETQYF. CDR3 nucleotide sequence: TGCGCCAGCAGCTCCAGGGCGGGTCTTCAAGAGACCCAGTACTTC.

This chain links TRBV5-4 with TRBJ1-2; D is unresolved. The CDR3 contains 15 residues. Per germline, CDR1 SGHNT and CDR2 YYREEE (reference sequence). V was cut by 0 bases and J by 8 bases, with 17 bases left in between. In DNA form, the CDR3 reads TGTGCCAGCAGCTTGGTATCGAGGACCCGCGGAGGCTACACCTTC. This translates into CASSLVSRTRGGYTF. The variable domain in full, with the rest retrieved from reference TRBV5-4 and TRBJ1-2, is ETGVTQSPTHLIKTRGQQVTLRCSSQSGHNTVSWYQQALGQGPQFIFQYYREEENGRGNFPPRFSGLQFPNYSSELNVNALELDDSALYLCASSLVSRTRGGYTFGSGTRLTVV.

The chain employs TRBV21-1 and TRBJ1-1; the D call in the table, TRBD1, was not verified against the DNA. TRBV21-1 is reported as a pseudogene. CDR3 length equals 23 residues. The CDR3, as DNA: TGTGCCAGCAGCCCCGAAAGGGGGGACAGGGGAGCAAGGACAGAGGTAGAGAACACTGAAGCTTTCTTT. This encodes CASSPERGDRGARTEVENTEAFF.

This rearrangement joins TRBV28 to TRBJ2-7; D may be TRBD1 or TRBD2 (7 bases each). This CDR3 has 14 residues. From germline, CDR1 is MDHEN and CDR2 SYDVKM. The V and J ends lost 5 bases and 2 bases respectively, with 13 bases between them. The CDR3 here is CASSPGGGTYEQYF. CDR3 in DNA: TGTGCCAGCAGTCCAGGGGGGGGGACCTACGAGCAGTACTTC.

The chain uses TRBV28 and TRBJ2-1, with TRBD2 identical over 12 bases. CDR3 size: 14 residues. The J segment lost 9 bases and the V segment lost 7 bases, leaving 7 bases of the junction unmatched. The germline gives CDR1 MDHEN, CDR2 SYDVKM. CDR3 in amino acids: CASTLAGGVSEQFF. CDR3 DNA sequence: TGTGCCAGCACCCTAGCGGGAGGGGTTAGTGAGCAGTTCTTC. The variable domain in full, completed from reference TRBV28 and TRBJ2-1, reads DVKVTQSSRYLVKRTGEKVFLECVQDMDHENMFWYRQDPGLGLRLIYFSYDVKMKEKGDIPEGYSVSREKKERFSLILESASTNQTSMYLCASTLAGGVSEQFFGPGTRLTVL.

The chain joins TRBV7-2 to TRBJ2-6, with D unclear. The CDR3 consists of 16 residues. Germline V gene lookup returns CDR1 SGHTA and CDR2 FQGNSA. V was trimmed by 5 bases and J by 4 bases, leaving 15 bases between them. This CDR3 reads CASSRSVATGANVLTF. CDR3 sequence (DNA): TGTGCCAGCAGCCGGTCAGTGGCGACGGGGGCCAACGTCCTGACTTTC.

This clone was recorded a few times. CDR3 sequence reads: CASSLAHPTGELFF. For the CDR3, the DNA is TGTGCCAGCAGCTTGGCACACCCGACCGGGGAGCTGTTTTTT. This rearrangement joins TRBV5-6 to TRBJ2-2; D ambiguous. Germline assignment: CDR1 SGHDT and CDR2 YYEEEE. This CDR3 region has 14 residues. The V end was cut by 0 bases, the J end by 5 bases, with 8 bases between.

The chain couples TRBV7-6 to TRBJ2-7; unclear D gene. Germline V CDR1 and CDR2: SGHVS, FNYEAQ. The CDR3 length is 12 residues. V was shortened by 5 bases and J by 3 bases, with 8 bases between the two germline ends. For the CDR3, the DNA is TGTGCCAGCAGCCAGTCGCACTACGAGCAGTACTTC. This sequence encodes CASSQSHYEQYF.

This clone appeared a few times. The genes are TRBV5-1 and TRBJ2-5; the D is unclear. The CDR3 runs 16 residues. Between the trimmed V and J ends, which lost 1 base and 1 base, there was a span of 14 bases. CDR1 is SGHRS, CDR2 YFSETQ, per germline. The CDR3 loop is CASSLPGVGSQETQYF. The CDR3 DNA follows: TGCGCCAGCAGCTTGCCCGGCGTAGGATCCCAAGAGACCCAGTACTTC.

CDR3 sequence (DNA): TGTGCCAGCAGTGCCTCAATACTAGGAGGCACAGATACGCAGTATTTT. This gives the protein CASSASILGGTDTQYF. The rearrangement uses TRBV6-4 and TRBJ2-3; possible D gene TRBD2, 5 bases. This CDR3 comprises 16 residues. Germline V gene data show CDR1 as MRHNA and CDR2 as SNTAGT. V was cut by 4 bases and J by 1 base, with 15 bases left in between.

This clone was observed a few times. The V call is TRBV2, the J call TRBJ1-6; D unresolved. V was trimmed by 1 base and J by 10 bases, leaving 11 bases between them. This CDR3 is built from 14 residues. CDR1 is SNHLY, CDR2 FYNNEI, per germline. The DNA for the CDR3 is TGTGCCAGCAGTGAAGGGTACGGGAACTCACCCCTCCACTTT. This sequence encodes CASSEGYGNSPLHF.